This record concerns one TCR beta chain sequence. Antigen: not known. Anyone with autoimmune disease history or systemic immunosuppression was excluded. This entry belongs to a study of OX40 agonist ivuxolimab in advanced cancers. Germline loops: CDR1 MNHNY, CDR2 SVGAGI (reference sequence). This CDR3 is 15 amino acids long. J was trimmed by 8 bases and V by 5 bases; bases with no gene match: 8. The data were produced by immunoSEQ multiplex PCR, yet TCRdb's version contains in-frame clones alone and is incomplete. The sample has about 68,000 clones, more than 75% seen once. Findings of the study overall: CD4+ and CD8+ blood T cells expanded clonally by week 6 at 0.1 to 3.0 mg/kg. In the 0.1-3.0 mg/kg groups, partial responders showed among the lowest expansion.

The sample consisted of CD4+ or CD8+ T cells sorted from blood, taken in a trial of the OX40 agonist ivuxolimab. The TCR was taken from an adult with an advanced solid tumor such as melanoma, head and neck, liver or kidney cancer. V usage is TRBV6-6 and J usage is TRBJ1-6; 8 bases match TRBD1. As DNA, the CDR3 is TGTGCCAGCAGTATTCTACAGGGGGGAGATTCACCCCTCCACTTT. Amino acids: CASSILQGGDSPLHF.